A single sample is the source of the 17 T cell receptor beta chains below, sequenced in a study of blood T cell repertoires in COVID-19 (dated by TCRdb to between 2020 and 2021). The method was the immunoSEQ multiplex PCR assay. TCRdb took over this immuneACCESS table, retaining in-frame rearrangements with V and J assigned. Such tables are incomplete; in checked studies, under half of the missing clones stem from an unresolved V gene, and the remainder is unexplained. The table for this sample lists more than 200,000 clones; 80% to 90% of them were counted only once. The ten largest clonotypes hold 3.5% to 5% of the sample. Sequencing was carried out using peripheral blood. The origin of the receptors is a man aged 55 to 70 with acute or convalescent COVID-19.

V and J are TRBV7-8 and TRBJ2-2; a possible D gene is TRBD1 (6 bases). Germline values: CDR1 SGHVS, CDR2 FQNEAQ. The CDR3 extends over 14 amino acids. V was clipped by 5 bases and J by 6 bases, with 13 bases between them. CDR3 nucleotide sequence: TGTGCCAGCAGCGCTAACAGGGCTCCCGGGGAGCTGTTTTTT. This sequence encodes CASSANRAPGELFF. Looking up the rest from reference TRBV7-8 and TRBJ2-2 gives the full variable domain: GAGVSQSPRYKVAKRGQDVALRCDPISGHVSLFWYQQALGQGPEFLTYFQNEAQLDKSGLPSDRFFAERPEGSVSTLKIQRTQQEDSAVYLCASSANRAPGELFFGEGSRLTVL.

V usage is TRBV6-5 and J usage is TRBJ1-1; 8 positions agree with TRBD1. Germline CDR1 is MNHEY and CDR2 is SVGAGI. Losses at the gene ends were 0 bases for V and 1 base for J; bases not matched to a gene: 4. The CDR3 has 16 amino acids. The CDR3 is CASSYSIRGRNTEAFF. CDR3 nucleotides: TGTGCCAGCAGTTACTCAATCAGGGGGCGGAACACTGAAGCTTTCTTT.

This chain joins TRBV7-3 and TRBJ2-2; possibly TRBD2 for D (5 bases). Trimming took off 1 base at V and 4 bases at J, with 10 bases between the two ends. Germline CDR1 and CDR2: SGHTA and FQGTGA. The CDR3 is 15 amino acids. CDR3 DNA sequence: TGTGCCAGCAGCTTAAAAGCAGGAGGCACCGGGGAGCTGTTTTTT. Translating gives CASSLKAGGTGELFF.

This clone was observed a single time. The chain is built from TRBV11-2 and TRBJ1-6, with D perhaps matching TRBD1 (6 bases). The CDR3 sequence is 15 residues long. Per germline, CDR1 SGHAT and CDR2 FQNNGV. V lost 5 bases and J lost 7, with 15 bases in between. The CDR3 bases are TGTGCCAGCAGCATTGGGGGGGCGGAAAATTCACCCCTCCACTTT. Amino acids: CASSIGGAENSPLHF.

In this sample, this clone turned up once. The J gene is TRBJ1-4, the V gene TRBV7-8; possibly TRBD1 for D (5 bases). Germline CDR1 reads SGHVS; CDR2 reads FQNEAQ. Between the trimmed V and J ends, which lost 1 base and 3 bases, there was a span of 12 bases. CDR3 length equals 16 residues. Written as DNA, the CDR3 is TGTGCCAGCAGCTTAGTATTTCGACAGTCTAATGAAAAACTGTTTTTT. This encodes CASSLVFRQSNEKLFF.

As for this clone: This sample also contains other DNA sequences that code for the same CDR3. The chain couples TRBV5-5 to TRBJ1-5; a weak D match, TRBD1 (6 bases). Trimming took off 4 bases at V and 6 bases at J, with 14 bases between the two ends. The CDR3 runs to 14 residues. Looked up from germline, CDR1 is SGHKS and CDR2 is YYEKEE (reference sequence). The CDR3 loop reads CASSADSWGQPQHF. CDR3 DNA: TGTGCCAGCAGCGCGGACAGTTGGGGTCAGCCCCAGCATTTT. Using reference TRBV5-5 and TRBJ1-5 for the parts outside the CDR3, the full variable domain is DAGVTQSPTHLIKTRGQQVTLRCSPISGHKSVSWYQQVLGQGPQFIFQYYEKEERGRGNFPDRFSARQFPNYSSELNVNALLLGDSALYLCASSADSWGQPQHFGDGTRLSIL.

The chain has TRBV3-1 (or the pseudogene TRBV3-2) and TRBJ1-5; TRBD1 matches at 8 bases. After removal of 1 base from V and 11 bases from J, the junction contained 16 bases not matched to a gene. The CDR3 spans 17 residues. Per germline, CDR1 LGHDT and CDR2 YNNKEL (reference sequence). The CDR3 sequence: CASSQGAPGQALLAQHF. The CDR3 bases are TGTGCCAGCAGCCAAGGGGCCCCGGGACAGGCGTTGTTGGCCCAGCATTTT.

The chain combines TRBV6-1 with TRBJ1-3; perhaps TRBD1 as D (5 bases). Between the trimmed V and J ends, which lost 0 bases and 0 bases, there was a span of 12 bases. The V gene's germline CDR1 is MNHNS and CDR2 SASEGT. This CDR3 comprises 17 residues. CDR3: CASSEAHGGLSGNTIYF. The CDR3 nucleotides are TGTGCCAGCAGTGAAGCGCACGGGGGACTCTCTGGAAACACCATATATTTT.

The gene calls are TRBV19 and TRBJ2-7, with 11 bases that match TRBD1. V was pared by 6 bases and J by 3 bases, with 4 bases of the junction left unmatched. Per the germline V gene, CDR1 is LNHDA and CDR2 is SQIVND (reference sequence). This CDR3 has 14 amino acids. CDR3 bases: TGTGCCAGTAGCGCCGGGACAGGGGGCTACGAGCAGTACTTC. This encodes CASSAGTGGYEQYF. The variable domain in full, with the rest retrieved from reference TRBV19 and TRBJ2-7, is DGGITQSPKYLFRKEGQNVTLSCEQNLNHDAMYWYRQDPGQGLRLIYYSQIVNDFQKGDIAEGYSVSREKKESFPLTVTSAQKNPTAFYLCASSAGTGGYEQYFGPGTRLTVT.

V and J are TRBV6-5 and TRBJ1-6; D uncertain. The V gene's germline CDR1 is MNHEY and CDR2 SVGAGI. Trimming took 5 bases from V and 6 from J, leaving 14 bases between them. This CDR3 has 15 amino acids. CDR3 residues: CASSPLFPSNSPLHF. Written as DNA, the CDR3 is TGTGCCAGCAGTCCCCTGTTCCCGAGTAATTCACCCCTCCACTTT.

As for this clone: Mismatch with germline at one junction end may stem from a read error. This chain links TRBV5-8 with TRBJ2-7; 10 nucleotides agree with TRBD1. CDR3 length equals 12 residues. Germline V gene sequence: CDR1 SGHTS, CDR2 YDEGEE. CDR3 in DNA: TGTGCCAGCAGCTCTGGGTTTGGGACAGGGGACTTC. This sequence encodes CASSSGFGTGDF.

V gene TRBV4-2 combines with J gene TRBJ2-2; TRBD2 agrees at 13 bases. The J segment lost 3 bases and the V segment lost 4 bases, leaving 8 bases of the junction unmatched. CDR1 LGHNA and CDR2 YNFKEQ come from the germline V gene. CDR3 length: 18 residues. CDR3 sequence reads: CASSLGLAGASDTGELFF. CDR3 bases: TGTGCCAGCAGCCTCGGACTAGCGGGGGCCTCGGACACCGGGGAGCTGTTTTTT.

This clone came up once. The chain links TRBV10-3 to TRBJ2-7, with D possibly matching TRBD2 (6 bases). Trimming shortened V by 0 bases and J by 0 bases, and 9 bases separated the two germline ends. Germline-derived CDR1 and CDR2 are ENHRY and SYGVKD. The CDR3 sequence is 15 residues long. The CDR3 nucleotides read TGTGCCATCAGTGAGTCGCGGGGACCCTCCTACGAGCAGTACTTC. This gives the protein CAISESRGPSYEQYF.

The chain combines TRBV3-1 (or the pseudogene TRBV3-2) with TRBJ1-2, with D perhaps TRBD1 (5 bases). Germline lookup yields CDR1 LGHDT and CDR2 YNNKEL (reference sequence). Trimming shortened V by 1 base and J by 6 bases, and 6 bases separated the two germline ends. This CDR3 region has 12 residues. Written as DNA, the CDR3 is TGTGCCAGCAGCCAAGCAGGGAATGGCTACACCTTC. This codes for CASSQAGNGYTF.

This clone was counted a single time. CDR3 amino acids: CASSVQGQGNQPQHF. CDR3 sequence (DNA): TGTGCCAGTAGTGTACAGGGGCAGGGCAATCAGCCCCAGCATTTT. The chain links TRBV19 to TRBJ1-5; 7 positions agree with TRBD1. The CDR3 length is 15 residues. V was pared by 5 bases and J by 2 bases, with 6 bases of the junction left unmatched. CDR1 is LNHDA, CDR2 SQIVND, per germline (reference sequence).

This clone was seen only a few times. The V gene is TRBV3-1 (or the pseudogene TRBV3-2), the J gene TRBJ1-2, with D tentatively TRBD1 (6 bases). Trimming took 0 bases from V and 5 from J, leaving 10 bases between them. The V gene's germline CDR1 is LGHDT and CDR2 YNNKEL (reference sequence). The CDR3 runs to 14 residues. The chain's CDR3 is CASSQEGGGYGYTF. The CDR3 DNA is TGTGCCAGCAGCCAAGAAGGGGGAGGGTATGGCTACACCTTC.

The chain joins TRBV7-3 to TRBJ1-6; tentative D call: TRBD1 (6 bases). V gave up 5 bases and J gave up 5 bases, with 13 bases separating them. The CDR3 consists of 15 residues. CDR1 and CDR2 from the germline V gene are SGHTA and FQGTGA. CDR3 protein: CASSVQGSHNSPLHF. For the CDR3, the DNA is TGTGCCAGCAGCGTACAGGGATCTCATAATTCACCCCTCCACTTT.